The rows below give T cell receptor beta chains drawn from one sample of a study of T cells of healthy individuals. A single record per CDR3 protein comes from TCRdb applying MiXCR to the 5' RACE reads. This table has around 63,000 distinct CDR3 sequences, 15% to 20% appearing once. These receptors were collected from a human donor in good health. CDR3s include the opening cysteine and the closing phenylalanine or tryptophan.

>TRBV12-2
CASRLGQGHYIVHEQFF
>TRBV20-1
CSARIAGGGEQYF
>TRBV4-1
CASSQKLDAPYEQYF
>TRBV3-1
CASSQGTGTEAFF
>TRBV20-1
CSVRGAEETQYF
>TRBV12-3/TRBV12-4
CASSVSGRAGYTF
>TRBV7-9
CASSLVTGWYGYTF
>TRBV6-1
CASSLTSVITDTQYF
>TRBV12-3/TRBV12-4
CASSSQGFAEAFF
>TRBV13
CASSDPEQGPNTQYF
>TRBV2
CASSPPTNEKLFF
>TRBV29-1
CSVRTSGRANEQFF
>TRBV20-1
CSARRANQPQHF
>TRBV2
CASSEGDQTQYF
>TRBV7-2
CASSSNRPKNTGELFF
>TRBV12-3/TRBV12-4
CASSFGQGYEQYF
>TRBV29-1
CSVYPANTEAFF
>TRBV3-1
CASSQGSGVPYNEQFF
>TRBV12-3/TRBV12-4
CASGQGTYEQYF
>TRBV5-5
CASSRQAGSQPQHF
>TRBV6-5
CASSYSRGLAGEQYF
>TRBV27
CASSFGRDEQFF
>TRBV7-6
CASSLGLPGPTKETQYF
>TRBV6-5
CASLSAGQTGEQYF
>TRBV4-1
CASSPNGRTDTQYF
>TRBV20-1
CSADRTSGGSPGTDTQYF
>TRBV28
CASTPTVWAAGYTF
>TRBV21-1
CASSKVGTVLAGGPAEQFF
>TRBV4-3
CASSQDASGRAGINEQFF
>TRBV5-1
CASSFGQGREAFF
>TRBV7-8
CASSLVSGPYEQYF
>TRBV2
CASRLFDGDTEAFF
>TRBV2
CASSIRGTDNQPQHF
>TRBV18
CASSPPRVADTQYF
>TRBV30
CAWSVYQGTAAFF
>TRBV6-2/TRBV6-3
CASSQTRSGAKNIQYF
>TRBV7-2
CASSSREETGELFF
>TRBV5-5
CASSFQNTQYF
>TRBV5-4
CASSTKLSQETQYF
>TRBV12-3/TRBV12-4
CASSRSGRAGEQFF
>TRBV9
CASSRDGTAYEQYF
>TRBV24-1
CATGGVPGELFF
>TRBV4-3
CASSQESGYNEQFF
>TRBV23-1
CAITGRGQGNSYEQYF
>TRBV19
CATGGGGNTIYF
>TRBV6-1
CASRSSWGFDSPLHF
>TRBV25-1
CASSGHTRTDTQYF
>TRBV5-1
CASSLGTRDKGPDTQYF